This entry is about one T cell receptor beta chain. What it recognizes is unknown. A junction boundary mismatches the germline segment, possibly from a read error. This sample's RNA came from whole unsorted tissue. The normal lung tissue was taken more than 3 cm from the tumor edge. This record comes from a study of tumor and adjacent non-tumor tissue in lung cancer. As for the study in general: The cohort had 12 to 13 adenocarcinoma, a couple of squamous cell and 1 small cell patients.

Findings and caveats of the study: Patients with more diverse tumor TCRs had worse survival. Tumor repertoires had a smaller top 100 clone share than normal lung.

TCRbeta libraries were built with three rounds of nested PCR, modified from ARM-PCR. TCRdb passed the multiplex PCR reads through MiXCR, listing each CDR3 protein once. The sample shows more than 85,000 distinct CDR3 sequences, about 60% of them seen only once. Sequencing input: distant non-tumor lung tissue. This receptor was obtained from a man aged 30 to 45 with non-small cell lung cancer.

The CDR3 DNA reads TGTGCCAGTAGCCAGGTAGGACTCCATTCGGAGTACGAGCGGTACTTC. This gives the protein CASSQVGLHSEYERYF. V usage is TRBV4-2 and J usage is TRBJ2-7; weak D call: TRBD2 (5 bases). This CDR3 comprises 16 residues. Germline V gives CDR1 LGHNA, CDR2 YNFKEQ.